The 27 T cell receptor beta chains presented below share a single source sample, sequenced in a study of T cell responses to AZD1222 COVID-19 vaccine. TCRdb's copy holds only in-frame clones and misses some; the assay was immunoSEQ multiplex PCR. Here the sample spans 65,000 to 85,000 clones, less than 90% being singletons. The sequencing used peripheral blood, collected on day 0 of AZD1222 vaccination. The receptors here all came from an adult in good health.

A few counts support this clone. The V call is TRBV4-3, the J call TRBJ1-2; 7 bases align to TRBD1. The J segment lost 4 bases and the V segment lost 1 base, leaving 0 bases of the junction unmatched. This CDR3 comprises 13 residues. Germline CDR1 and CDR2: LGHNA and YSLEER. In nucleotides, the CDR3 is TGCGCCAGCAGCCAAGGGGACAGCTATGGCTACACCTTC. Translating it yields CASSQGDSYGYTF.

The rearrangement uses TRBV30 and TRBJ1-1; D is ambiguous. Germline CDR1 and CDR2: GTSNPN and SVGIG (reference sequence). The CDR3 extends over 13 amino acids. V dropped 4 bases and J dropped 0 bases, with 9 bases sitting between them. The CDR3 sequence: CAWTGRLNTEAFF. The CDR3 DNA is TGTGCCTGGACTGGACGGTTGAACACTGAAGCTTTCTTT. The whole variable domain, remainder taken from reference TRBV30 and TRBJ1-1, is SQTIHQWPATLVQPVGSPLSLECTVEGTSNPNLYWYRQAAGRGLQLLFYSVGIGQISSEVPQNLSASRPQDRQFILSSKKLLLSDSGFYLCAWTGRLNTEAFFGQGTRLTVV.

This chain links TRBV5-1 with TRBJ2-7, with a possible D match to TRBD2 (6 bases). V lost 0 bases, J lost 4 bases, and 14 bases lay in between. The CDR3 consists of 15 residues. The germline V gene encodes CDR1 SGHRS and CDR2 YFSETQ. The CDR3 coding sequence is TGCGCCAGCAGCTTGGCCTCGGGAGCGTGGTACGAGCAGTACTTC. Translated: CASSLASGAWYEQYF.

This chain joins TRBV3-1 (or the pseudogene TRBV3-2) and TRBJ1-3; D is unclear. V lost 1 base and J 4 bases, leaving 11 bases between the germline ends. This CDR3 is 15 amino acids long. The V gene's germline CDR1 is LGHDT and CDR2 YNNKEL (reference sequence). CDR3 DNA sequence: TGTGCCAGCAGCCAAGGATGGGCGCGGGGAAACACCATATATTTT. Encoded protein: CASSQGWARGNTIYF.

This CDR3 reads CASSSPGSSTYEQYF. For the CDR3, the DNA is TGTGCCAGCAGTTCGCCGGGATCCTCTACTTACGAGCAGTACTTC. The J gene is TRBJ2-7, the V gene TRBV13; the D gene is possibly TRBD2 (5 bases). The V end was cut by 6 bases, the J end by 4 bases, with 19 bases between. This CDR3 is 15 amino acids long. In germline, CDR1 is PRHDT, CDR2 FYEKMQ (reference sequence).

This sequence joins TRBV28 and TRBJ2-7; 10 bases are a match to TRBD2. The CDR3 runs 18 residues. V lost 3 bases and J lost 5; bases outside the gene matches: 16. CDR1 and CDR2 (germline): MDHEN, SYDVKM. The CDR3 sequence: CASSFPPWSVAGGHEQYF. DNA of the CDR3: TGTGCCAGCAGTTTCCCCCCCTGGAGTGTAGCGGGAGGCCACGAGCAGTACTTC. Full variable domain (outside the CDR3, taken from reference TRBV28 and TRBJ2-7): DVKVTQSSRYLVKRTGEKVFLECVQDMDHENMFWYRQDPGLGLRLIYFSYDVKMKEKGDIPEGYSVSREKKERFSLILESASTNQTSMYLCASSFPPWSVAGGHEQYFGPGTRLTVT.

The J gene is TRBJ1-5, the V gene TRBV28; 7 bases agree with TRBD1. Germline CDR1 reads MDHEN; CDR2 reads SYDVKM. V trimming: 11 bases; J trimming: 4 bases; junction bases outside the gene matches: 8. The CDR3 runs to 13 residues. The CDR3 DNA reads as TGTGCCGGGGGGGACAGCGTTAATCAGCCCCAGCATTTT. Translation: CAGGDSVNQPQHF.

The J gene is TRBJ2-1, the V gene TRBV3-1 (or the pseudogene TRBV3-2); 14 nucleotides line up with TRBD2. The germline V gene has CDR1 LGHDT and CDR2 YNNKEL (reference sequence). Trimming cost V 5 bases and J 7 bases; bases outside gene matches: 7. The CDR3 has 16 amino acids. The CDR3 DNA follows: TGTGCCAGCAGCTCATCGGGACTAGCGGGAGTGAATGAGCAGTTCTTC. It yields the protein CASSSSGLAGVNEQFF.

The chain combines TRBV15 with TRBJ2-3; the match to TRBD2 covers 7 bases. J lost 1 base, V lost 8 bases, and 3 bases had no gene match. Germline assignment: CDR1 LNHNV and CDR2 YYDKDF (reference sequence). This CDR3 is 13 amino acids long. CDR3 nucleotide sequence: TGTGCCACCGAGGCGGGGGGCACAGATACGCAGTATTTT. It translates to CATEAGGTDTQYF.

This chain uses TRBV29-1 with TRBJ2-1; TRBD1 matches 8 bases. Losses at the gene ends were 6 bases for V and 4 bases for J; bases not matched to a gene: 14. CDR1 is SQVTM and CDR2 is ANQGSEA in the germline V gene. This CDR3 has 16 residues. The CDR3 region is CSVTRILRTGYNEQFF. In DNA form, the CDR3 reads TGCAGCGTCACCCGTATACTCCGGACAGGGTACAATGAGCAGTTCTTC.

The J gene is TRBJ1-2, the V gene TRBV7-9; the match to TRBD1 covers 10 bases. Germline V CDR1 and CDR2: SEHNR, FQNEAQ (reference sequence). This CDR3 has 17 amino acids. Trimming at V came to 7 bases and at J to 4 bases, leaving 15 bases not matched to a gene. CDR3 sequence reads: CASIDSRTGGYGYGYTF. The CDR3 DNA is TGTGCCAGCATCGACAGCAGGACAGGGGGATATGGCTATGGCTACACCTTC.

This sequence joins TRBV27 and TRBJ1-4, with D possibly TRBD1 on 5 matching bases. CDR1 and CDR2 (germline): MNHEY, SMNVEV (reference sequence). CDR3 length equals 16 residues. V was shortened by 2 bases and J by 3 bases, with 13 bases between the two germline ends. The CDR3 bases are TGTGCCAGCAGTTTAATGAGGGGCATTGCTAATGAAAAACTGTTTTTT. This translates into CASSLMRGIANEKLFF.

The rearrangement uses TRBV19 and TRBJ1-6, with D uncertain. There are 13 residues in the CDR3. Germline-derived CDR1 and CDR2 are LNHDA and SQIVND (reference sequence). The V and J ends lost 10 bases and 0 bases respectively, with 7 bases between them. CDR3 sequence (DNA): TGTGCCACCGAGAGCTCCTATAATTCACCCCTCCACTTT. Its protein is CATESSYNSPLHF.

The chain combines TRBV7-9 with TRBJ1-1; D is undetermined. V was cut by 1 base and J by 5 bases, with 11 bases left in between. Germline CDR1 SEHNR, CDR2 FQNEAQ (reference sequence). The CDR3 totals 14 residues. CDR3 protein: CASSLGWEKTEAFF. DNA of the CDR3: TGTGCCAGCAGCTTAGGGTGGGAAAAGACTGAAGCTTTCTTT.

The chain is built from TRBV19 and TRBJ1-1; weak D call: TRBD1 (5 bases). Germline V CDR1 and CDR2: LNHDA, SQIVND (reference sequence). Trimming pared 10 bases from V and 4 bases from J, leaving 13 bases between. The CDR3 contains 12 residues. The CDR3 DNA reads TGTGCCACCCGTTTGGGGGTCACTGAAGCTTTCTTT. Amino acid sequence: CATRLGVTEAFF.

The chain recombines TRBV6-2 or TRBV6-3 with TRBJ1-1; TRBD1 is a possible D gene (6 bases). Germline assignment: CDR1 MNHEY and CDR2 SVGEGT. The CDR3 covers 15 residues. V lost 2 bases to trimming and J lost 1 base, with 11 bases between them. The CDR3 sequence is CASSYPRTANTEAFF. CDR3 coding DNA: TGTGCCAGCAGTTACCCCCGGACAGCGAACACTGAAGCTTTCTTT.

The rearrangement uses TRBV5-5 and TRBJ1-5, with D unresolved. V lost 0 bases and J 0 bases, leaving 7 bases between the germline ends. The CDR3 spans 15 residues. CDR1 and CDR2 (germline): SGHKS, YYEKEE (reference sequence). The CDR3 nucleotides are TGTGCCAGCAGCTTGGATGGTTATAGCAATCAGCCCCAGCATTTT. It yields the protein CASSLDGYSNQPQHF. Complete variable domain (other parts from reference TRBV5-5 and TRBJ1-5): DAGVTQSPTHLIKTRGQQVTLRCSPISGHKSVSWYQQVLGQGPQFIFQYYEKEERGRGNFPDRFSARQFPNYSSELNVNALLLGDSALYLCASSLDGYSNQPQHFGDGTRLSIL.

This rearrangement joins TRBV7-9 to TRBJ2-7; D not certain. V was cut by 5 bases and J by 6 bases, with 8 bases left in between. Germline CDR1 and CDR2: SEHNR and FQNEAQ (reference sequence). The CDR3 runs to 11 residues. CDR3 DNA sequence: TGTGCCAGCAGCCCCCTAGTCGAGCAGTACTTC. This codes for CASSPLVEQYF.

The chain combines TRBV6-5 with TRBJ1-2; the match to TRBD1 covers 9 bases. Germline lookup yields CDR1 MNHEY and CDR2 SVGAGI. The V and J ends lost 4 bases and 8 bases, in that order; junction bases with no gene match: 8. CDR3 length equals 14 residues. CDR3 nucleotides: TGTGCCAGCAGTTTCCTACAGGGGGCTGACGGCTACACCTTC. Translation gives CASSFLQGADGYTF.

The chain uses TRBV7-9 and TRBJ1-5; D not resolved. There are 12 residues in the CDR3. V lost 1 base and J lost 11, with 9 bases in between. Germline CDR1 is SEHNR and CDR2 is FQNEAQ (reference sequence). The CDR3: CASSLGVGAQHF. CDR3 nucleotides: TGTGCCAGCAGCTTAGGGGTCGGGGCCCAGCATTTT.

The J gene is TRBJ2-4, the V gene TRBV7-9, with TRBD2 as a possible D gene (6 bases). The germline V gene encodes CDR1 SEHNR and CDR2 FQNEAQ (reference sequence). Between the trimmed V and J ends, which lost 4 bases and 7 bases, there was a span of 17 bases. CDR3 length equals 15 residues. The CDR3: CASSYLGEVGNIQYF. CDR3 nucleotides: TGTGCCAGCAGCTACCTTGGGGAGGTGGGGAACATTCAGTACTTC.

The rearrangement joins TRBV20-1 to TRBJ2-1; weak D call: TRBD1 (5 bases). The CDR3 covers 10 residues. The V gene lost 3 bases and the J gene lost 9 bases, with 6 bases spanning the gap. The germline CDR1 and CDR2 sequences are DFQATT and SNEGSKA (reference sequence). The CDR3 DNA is TGCAGTGCTAGTAGGGGTGAGCAGTTCTTC. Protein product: CSASRGEQFF.

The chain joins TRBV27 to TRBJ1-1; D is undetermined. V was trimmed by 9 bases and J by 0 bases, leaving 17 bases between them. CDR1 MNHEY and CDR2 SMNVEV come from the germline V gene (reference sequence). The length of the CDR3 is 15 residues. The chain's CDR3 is CASRKDPRMNTEAFF. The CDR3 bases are TGTGCCAGTCGAAAAGACCCCAGAATGAACACTGAAGCTTTCTTT.

The CDR3 DNA is TGTGCCAGCAGCGTAGGAGGGACAGGGGACGAGCAGTACTTC. Its translation: CASSVGGTGDEQYF. J is TRBJ2-7 and V is TRBV9, with 10 bases aligning to TRBD1. Per the germline V gene, CDR1 is SGDLS and CDR2 is YYNGEE. There are 14 residues in the CDR3. J gave up 5 bases and V 0 bases, and 2 bases lay outside the gene matches.

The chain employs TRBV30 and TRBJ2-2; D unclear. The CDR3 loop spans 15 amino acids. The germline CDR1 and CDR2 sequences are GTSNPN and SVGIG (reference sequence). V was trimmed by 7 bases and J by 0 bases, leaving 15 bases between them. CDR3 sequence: CASTPLGANTGELFF. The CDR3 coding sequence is TGTGCCTCAACGCCTTTAGGCGCGAACACCGGGGAGCTGTTTTTT.

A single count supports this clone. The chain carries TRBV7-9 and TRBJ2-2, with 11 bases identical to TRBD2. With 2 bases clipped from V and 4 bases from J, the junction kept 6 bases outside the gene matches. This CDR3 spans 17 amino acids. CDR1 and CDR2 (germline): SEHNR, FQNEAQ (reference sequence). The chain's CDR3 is CASSLSGLAVLTGELFF. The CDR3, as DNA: TGTGCCAGCAGCTTATCGGGACTAGCGGTACTCACCGGGGAGCTGTTTTTT.

CDR3 region: CAITGQDTDTQYF. The CDR3 nucleotides read TGTGCCATCACGGGACAGGACACAGATACGCAGTATTTT. V is TRBV10-3 and J is TRBJ2-3; TRBD1 matches at 8 bases. This CDR3 is 13 amino acids long. V gave up 7 bases and J gave up 2 bases; unmatched junction bases: 2. CDR1 is ENHRY and CDR2 is SYGVKD in the germline V gene.